A selection of T cell receptor beta chains follows, all from one sample in a study of metastatic and nonmetastatic thyroid tumors. TCRdb re-analyzed the PCR reads using MiXCR. The sample contains approximately 21,000 clones, about 16% of which appear only once. The sequenced material came from blood. The receptors shown here come from a male donor with papillary thyroid cancer or a benign thyroid nodule (not recorded which). Some clones in this sample may be carry-over from other donors' samples. Both conserved end residues are part of each CDR3. The order of the fields is J gene, D gene, clone size, V gene, CDR3 DNA, CDR3 protein. The D gene is left open where the match is weak. Not every row has a clone size; where given, it reads once, few, many or a size class.

J: TRBJ2-7; D: NA; size: NA; V: TRBV20-1; DNA: TGCAGTGCCCTTAAGGACGGTTCCTACGAGCAGTACTTC; CDR3: CSALKDGSYEQYF
J: TRBJ1-2; D: TRBD1; size: few; V: TRBV12-3/TRBV12-4; DNA: TGTGCCAGCAGTTTTGGGACGACAGGGGGCTATGGCTACACCTTC; CDR3: CASSFGTTGGYGYTF
J: TRBJ2-7; D: TRBD2; size: NA; V: TRBV20-1; DNA: TGCAGTGCTAGAGAGGTAGCGGGAAACTACGAGCAGTACTTC; CDR3: CSAREVAGNYEQYF
J: TRBJ1-2; D: NA; size: many; V: TRBV20-1; DNA: TGCAGTGCTAGAGATCGCCAGGCCCTAAGGGGCTACACCTTC; CDR3: CSARDRQALRGYTF
J: TRBJ1-2; D: NA; size: medium-sized; V: TRBV30; DNA: TGTGCCTGGAATGACAGGACGGATGGCTACACCTTC; CDR3: CAWNDRTDGYTF
J: TRBJ2-5; D: NA; size: once; V: TRBV7-2; DNA: TGTGCCAGCAGCTTGGTCTTAACAGGGCAGACCCAGTACTTC; CDR3: CASSLVLTGQTQYF
J: TRBJ1-1; D: TRBD1; size: many; V: TRBV5-1; DNA: TGCGCCAGCGGGGACAGGGGTCGCACTGAAGCTTTCTTT; CDR3: CASGDRGRTEAFF
J: TRBJ2-7; D: NA; size: few; V: TRBV19; DNA: TGTGCCAGTAGTAACACAGACAGGCTCTACGAGCAGTACTTC; CDR3: CASSNTDRLYEQYF
J: TRBJ2-7; D: NA; size: NA; V: TRBV11-2; DNA: TGTGCCAGCAGCCCCCTCGTTAGGGGGACCTACGAGCAGTACTTC; CDR3: CASSPLVRGTYEQYF
J: TRBJ2-5; D: NA; size: many; V: TRBV2; DNA: TGTGCCAGCAGTCTTGGGCAAACAGAGACCCAGTACTTC; CDR3: CASSLGQTETQYF
J: TRBJ2-5; D: TRBD2; size: many; V: TRBV28; DNA: TGTGCCAGCAGGGTAGCGGGGGACCAAGAGACCCAGTACTTC; CDR3: CASRVAGDQETQYF
J: TRBJ2-7; D: TRBD2; size: few; V: TRBV18; DNA: TGTGCCAGCTCACTCAAAGGGGGGTCGGGACTAGCGGGAACCGTCGAGCAGTACTTC; CDR3: CASSLKGGSGLAGTVEQYF
J: TRBJ1-4; D: TRBD1; size: many; V: TRBV5-1; DNA: TGCGCCAGCAGCTGGGCAGGGGGTACTGAAAAACTGTTTTTT; CDR3: CASSWAGGTEKLFF
J: TRBJ1-1; D: NA; size: many; V: TRBV11-3; DNA: TGTGCCAGCACCCCGGACCTGGAAACTAAGGAAGCTTTCTTT; CDR3: CASTPDLETKEAFF
J: TRBJ1-2; D: NA; size: many; V: TRBV28; DNA: TGTGCCAGCAGAAGTTTGGGGGCTAACTATGGCTACACCTTC; CDR3: CASRSLGANYGYTF
J: TRBJ1-2; D: NA; size: medium-sized; V: TRBV3-1; DNA: TGTGCCAGCAGCCAAGAATCGGACGGATTTAGTGGCTACACCTTC; CDR3: CASSQESDGFSGYTF
J: TRBJ2-3; D: NA; size: many; V: TRBV11-2; DNA: TGTGCCAGCAGCTTAGCGGGCACAGATACGCAGTATTTT; CDR3: CASSLAGTDTQYF
J: TRBJ2-2; D: NA; size: NA; V: TRBV5-1; DNA: TGCGCCAGCAGCTCGGACCACGGGGAGCTGTTTTTT; CDR3: CASSSDHGELFF
J: TRBJ1-2; D: NA; size: NA; V: TRBV20-1; DNA: TGCAGTGACAGCGAACCTAACTATGGCTACACCTTC; CDR3: CSDSEPNYGYTF
J: TRBJ2-7; D: NA; size: medium-sized; V: TRBV19; DNA: TGTGCCAGTAGCCGACAGGCCGGCTCCTACGAGCAGTACTTC; CDR3: CASSRQAGSYEQYF
J: TRBJ2-7; D: NA; size: many; V: TRBV28; DNA: TGTGCCAGCAGTTTACCTGGGGGGCAAGGTGGTTACGAGCAGTACTTC; CDR3: CASSLPGGQGGYEQYF
J: TRBJ1-4; D: NA; size: many; V: TRBV7-6; DNA: TGTGCCAGCAGCGCAGGGATGGGAAGGGAAAAACTGTTTTTT; CDR3: CASSAGMGREKLFF
J: TRBJ2-1; D: TRBD2; size: NA; V: TRBV27; DNA: TGTGCCAGCAGTATGGGCACTAGCGGGAGGCACCCAAGGAATGAGCAGTTCTTC; CDR3: CASSMGTSGRHPRNEQFF
J: TRBJ2-5; D: TRBD2; size: many; V: TRBV6-6; DNA: TGTGCCAGCAGTTACTCAGTGGGAGGGCAAGAGACCCAGTACTTC; CDR3: CASSYSVGGQETQYF
J: TRBJ2-7; D: TRBD1; size: many; V: TRBV28; DNA: TGTGCCAGCAGTTTATCAAATCCAGCCGGGACAGGGAACAAGTACTTC; CDR3: CASSLSNPAGTGNKYF
J: TRBJ2-7; D: NA; size: NA; V: TRBV28; DNA: TGTGCCAGCAGTCTGCGAGGGGGTGAGGGCGAGCAGTACTTC; CDR3: CASSLRGGEGEQYF
J: TRBJ2-1; D: NA; size: many; V: TRBV28; DNA: TGTGCCAGCAGTTTCAGGGAGGTCAATGAGCAGTTCTTC; CDR3: CASSFREVNEQFF
J: TRBJ1-1; D: TRBD1; size: many; V: TRBV5-4; DNA: TGTGCCAGCAACAGACAGGGGGGTGAAGCTTTCTTT; CDR3: CASNRQGGEAFF
J: TRBJ1-2; D: TRBD1; size: many; V: TRBV27; DNA: TGTGCCAGCAGTTTTCGTGGACAGGCGGATGGCTACACCTTC; CDR3: CASSFRGQADGYTF
J: TRBJ1-4; D: NA; size: many; V: TRBV2; DNA: TGTGCCAGCAGCCAGACACAAGCCGCCACATCAACTAATGAAAAACTGTTTTTT; CDR3: CASSQTQAATSTNEKLFF
J: TRBJ2-1; D: TRBD2; size: NA; V: TRBV9; DNA: TGTGCCAGCAGCGTCTCCTTATCGGGGGGAATTGAGCAGTTCTTC; CDR3: CASSVSLSGGIEQFF
J: TRBJ2-7; D: TRBD1; size: few; V: TRBV27; DNA: TGTGCCAGTAGCCGATCACCCCCTGGACAGGGAGACGAGCAGTACTTC; CDR3: CASSRSPPGQGDEQYF
J: TRBJ2-7; D: NA; size: few; V: TRBV6-1; DNA: TGTGCCAGCAGTAAACAAACCGGGACTCCGATCGAGCAGTACTTC; CDR3: CASSKQTGTPIEQYF
J: TRBJ2-3; D: NA; size: NA; V: TRBV28; DNA: TGTGCCAGCAGTCCTTACCGCGGTGGTGGCACAGATACGCAGTATTTT; CDR3: CASSPYRGGGTDTQYF
J: TRBJ2-2; D: TRBD2; size: many; V: TRBV7-8; DNA: TGTGCCAGCATCGCCGCCGGGGGGGCGGCGAACACCGGGGAGCTGTTTTTT; CDR3: CASIAAGGAANTGELFF
J: TRBJ2-6; D: NA; size: NA; V: TRBV20-1; DNA: TGCAGTGCTAGAGATCCGGCTGGGGCCAACGTCCTGACTTTC; CDR3: CSARDPAGANVLTF
J: TRBJ1-2; D: NA; size: many; V: TRBV6-1; DNA: TGTGCCAGCCGGGACTTATATGGCTACACCTTC; CDR3: CASRDLYGYTF
J: TRBJ2-3; D: NA; size: many; V: TRBV9; DNA: TGTGCCAGCAGCCGACCCGGGACAGATACGCAGTATTTT; CDR3: CASSRPGTDTQYF
J: TRBJ2-1; D: TRBD2; size: many; V: TRBV6-1; DNA: TGTGCCAGCAGCCGACTAGCGGGAGCGCCCCGTGAGCAGTTCTTC; CDR3: CASSRLAGAPREQFF
J: TRBJ2-2; D: NA; size: NA; V: TRBV3-1; DNA: TGTGCCAGCAGCCAAGGATCGGGGGGGACAGCCACCGGGGAGCTGTTTTTT; CDR3: CASSQGSGGTATGELFF
J: TRBJ2-7; D: NA; size: many; V: TRBV7-8; DNA: TGTGCCAGCAGCTTAAGGTGGACAGCCCTCTACGAGCAGTACTTC; CDR3: CASSLRWTALYEQYF
J: TRBJ1-2; D: NA; size: NA; V: TRBV7-8; DNA: TGTGCCAGCAGCTTATCCCTTACAGATTATGGCTACACCTTC; CDR3: CASSLSLTDYGYTF
J: TRBJ1-1; D: NA; size: many; V: TRBV6-2/TRBV6-3; DNA: TGTGCCAGCAGGGTTGCCCACACTGAAGCTTTCTTT; CDR3: CASRVAHTEAFF
J: TRBJ1-5; D: NA; size: many; V: TRBV5-6; DNA: TGTGCCAGCAGCTTGGTTGGACAGCCCCAGCATTTT; CDR3: CASSLVGQPQHF
J: TRBJ2-2; D: NA; size: few; V: TRBV28; DNA: TGTGCCTCGAACCGGCCCACCGGGGAGCTGTTTTTT; CDR3: CASNRPTGELFF
J: TRBJ2-5; D: NA; size: NA; V: TRBV7-7; DNA: TGTGCTAGCAGCCTCGGGGGTGGGGGTCAAGAGACCCAGTACTTC; CDR3: CASSLGGGGQETQYF
J: TRBJ2-1; D: TRBD2; size: NA; V: TRBV4-2; DNA: TGTGCCAGCAGCCGGAGGGGCGGGGGCTACAATGAGCAGTTCTTC; CDR3: CASSRRGGGYNEQFF
J: TRBJ2-3; D: NA; size: many; V: TRBV27; DNA: TGTGCCAGCAGTTCATTAGCGGATTCCACAGATACGCAGTATTTT; CDR3: CASSSLADSTDTQYF